The 4 T cell receptor beta chains listed next were all sequenced from one sample in a study of CD8 T cells in ankylosing spondylitis. TCRdb analysed the 5' RACE reads with MiXCR anew, one entry per CDR3 protein. The table has fewer than 450,000 distinct CDR3 sequences, roughly 17% seen once. Study results and caveats: Fewer than ten highly homologous variants made up a TCR beta motif that seemed to typify ankylosing spondylitis blood.

Which antigens these TCRs recognize remains unknown. The specimen was blood, either unsorted or a sorted T cell fraction (not recorded which). These receptors all stem from a male donor with ankylosing spondylitis.

The chain couples TRBV6-1 to TRBJ2-7; tentative D call: TRBD2 (5 bases). V lost 10 bases, J lost 3 bases, and 22 bases lay in between. The CDR3 loop spans 15 amino acids. From germline, CDR1 is MNHNS and CDR2 SASEGT. CDR3 sequence (DNA): TGTGCCACCACCCCGGCCCGGGAAGCACACTACGAGCAGTACTTC. Its translation: CATTPAREAHYEQYF.

The chain recombines TRBV20-1 with TRBJ2-5; no definite D call. Trimming took 4 bases from V and 4 from J, leaving 13 bases between them. The V gene's germline CDR1 is DFQATT and CDR2 SNEGSKA (reference sequence). The CDR3 spans 13 residues. The CDR3 loop is CSATLGRAETQYF. The CDR3 region has the DNA TGCAGTGCTACCCTCGGTAGAGCAGAGACCCAGTACTTC.

This clonotype was seen at least ten times. This chain connects TRBV20-1 to TRBJ1-5; 10 nucleotides align to TRBD1. The germline gives CDR1 DFQATT, CDR2 SNEGSKA (reference sequence). The length of the CDR3 is 14 residues. The junction had 6 bases not matched to a gene; V was cut back by 7 bases and J by 3 bases. Written as DNA, the CDR3 is TGCAGTGTCATGGACAGGGGGAACAATCAGCCCCAGCATTTT. Protein product: CSVMDRGNNQPQHF.

The V and J genes are TRBV20-1 and TRBJ2-7; TRBD2 matches at 13 bases. This CDR3 is built from 17 residues. Looked up from germline, CDR1 is DFQATT and CDR2 is SNEGSKA (reference sequence). J lost 1 base, V lost 3 bases, and 9 bases had no gene match. The CDR3 spells CSASRGLAGLRSYEQYF. CDR3 DNA sequence: TGCAGTGCTAGCCGGGGACTAGCGGGACTAAGGTCCTACGAGCAGTACTTC.